The text below deals with one T cell receptor beta chain. As yet, its antigen is unknown. The sample belongs to a study of cytomegalovirus exposure and HLA in healthy donors. Study-level findings and limits: A later analysis revealed that TCR association rates differed between HLA loci, peaking at DRB1 and bottoming out at HLA-C. The listing of 150 to 200 TCR beta chains classed them as cytomegalovirus-associated.

CDR3 length equals 14 residues. Germline lookup yields CDR1 SEHNR and CDR2 FQNEAQ (reference sequence). Deletions cut 5 bases from V and 6 bases from J, with 13 bases between. A multiplex PCR was run with 60 Vbeta primers and 13 Jbeta primers. Repertoires were generated with immunoSEQ multiplex PCR, while TCRdb's copy carries only in-frame clones and drops some. Among about 180,000 clones listed, about 77% were seen once. The TCR comes from a woman under 40 in good health and CMV-seropositive. The V call is TRBV7-9, the J call TRBJ1-4; D unclear. Sequenced sample: PBMCs. Here the CDR3 reads CASSRELLDEKLFF. The CDR3 DNA reads TGTGCCAGCAGCCGTGAACTACTTGATGAAAAACTGTTTTTT. The full variable domain, completed using reference TRBV7-9 and TRBJ1-4, is DTGVSQNPRHKITKRGQNVTFRCDPISEHNRLYWYRQTLGQGPEFLTYFQNEAQLEKSRLLSDRFSAERPKGSFSTLEIQRTEQGDSAMYLCASSRELLDEKLFFGSGTQLSVL.